This TCR beta chain was documented in a study of OX40 agonist ivuxolimab in advanced cancers. Overall study context: Ivuxolimab is an agonistic anti-OX40 (CD134) antibody, and patients were treated with it. Administration of intravenous ivuxolimab to patients occurred every 2 weeks at 0.01 to 10 mg/kg. The eligibility criteria allowed prior anti-PD-1, anti-PD-L1 or anti-CTLA-4 therapy, and under 50% had some. Study outcomes and limitations: A proportion of nonresponders additionally exhibited low normalized T-cell clonal expansion.

In regard to this clone: Its matching antigen is unknown.

The data were produced by immunoSEQ multiplex PCR, yet TCRdb's version contains in-frame clones alone and is incomplete. The table records over 20,000 clones, approximately 86% of them present only once. Sample: CD4+ or CD8+ T cells sorted from blood, taken in a trial of the OX40 agonist ivuxolimab. The TCR sequence derives from an adult with an advanced solid tumor such as melanoma, head and neck, liver or kidney cancer.

DNA for the CDR3: TGTGCCAGCAGCTATAGTTCCTACGAGCAGTACTTC. Encoded protein: CASSYSSYEQYF. The chain links TRBV11-1 to TRBJ2-7, with D unresolved. The CDR3 sequence is 12 residues long. Germline V gene data show CDR1 as SGHAT and CDR2 as FQDESV (reference sequence). With 4 bases removed from V and 1 base from J, the gap between germline ends came to 5 bases.